This T cell receptor (beta chain) was sequenced for a study of blood T cell repertoires in COVID-19. For the study at large: Acute and convalescent COVID-19 specimens originated in the United States, Italy and Spain.

The table came from immunoSEQ multiplex PCR; TCRdb's copy has only in-frame clones and leaves some out. The table records approximately 170,000 clones, roughly 86% of them present only once. This CDR3 comprises 13 residues. V was clipped by 4 bases and J by 7 bases; unmatched bases: 4. This chain uses TRBV12-3 or TRBV12-4 with TRBJ1-5, with 7 bases fitting TRBD1. Sample: peripheral blood. This clonotype was sampled from a man between 65 and 79 years old with acute or convalescent COVID-19. The CDR3 sequence: CASSSRQGQPQHF. CDR3 bases: TGTGCCAGCAGTTCCCGACAGGGACAGCCCCAGCATTTT.